The 3 T cell receptor beta chains presented below share a single source sample, sequenced in a study of CD8+ T cells in alopecia areata. Extracted RNA was reverse transcribed, and the resulting cDNA served as sequencing template. Profiled with immunoSEQ multiplex PCR; TCRdb holds only in-frame clones, not every one. The sample has roughly 200,000 clones; approximately 60% are singletons. The source material was CD8+ T cells sorted from blood. These TCRs come from a human donor in good health.

This clone is a singleton in its sample. The V and J genes are TRBV5-6 and TRBJ2-2; D remains unclear. This CDR3 contains 15 residues. Germline V CDR1 and CDR2: SGHDT, YYEEEE. Trimming took 4 bases from V and 3 from J, leaving 13 bases between them. CDR3 residues: CASSLDTLDTGELFF. The CDR3 coding sequence is TGTGCCAGCAGCCTCGACACGCTGGACACCGGGGAGCTGTTTTTT.

The chain combines TRBV11-2 with TRBJ2-1, with TRBD2 matching over 9 bases. Per the germline V gene, CDR1 is SGHAT and CDR2 is FQNNGV. The V and J ends lost 2 bases and 4 bases, in that order; junction bases with no gene match: 6. CDR3 size: 16 residues. CDR3 in DNA: TGTGCCAGCAGCTTATCCCGGCGGGGGGGGTACAATGAGCAGTTCTTC. This encodes CASSLSRRGGYNEQFF. Full variable domain (outside the CDR3, taken from reference TRBV11-2 and TRBJ2-1): EAGVAQSPRYKIIEKRQSVAFWCNPISGHATLYWYQQILGQGPKLLIQFQNNGVVDDSQLPKDRFSAERLKGVDSTLKIQPAKLEDSAVYLCASSLSRRGGYNEQFFGPGTRLTVL.

V is TRBV13 and J is TRBJ1-1; possible D gene TRBD1, 5 bases. The V end lost 3 bases, the J end lost 0 bases, and 11 bases lay between the germline ends. CDR3 size: 15 residues. The V gene's germline CDR1 is PRHDT and CDR2 FYEKMQ (reference sequence). The CDR3 reads CASSFFQGLNTEAFF. As DNA, the CDR3 is TGTGCCAGCAGCTTCTTCCAGGGTCTGAACACTGAAGCTTTCTTT.